The 21 T cell receptor beta chains below were found in one sample sequenced in a study of OX40 agonist ivuxolimab in advanced cancers. Method: immunoSEQ multiplex PCR; TCRdb's copy keeps in-frame clones and lacks some. This table has about 49,000 clones, roughly 85% appearing once. The sequences come from CD4+ or CD8+ T cells sorted from blood, collected in a trial of the OX40 agonist ivuxolimab. The receptors derive from an adult with an advanced solid tumor such as melanoma, head and neck, liver or kidney cancer.

The rearrangement joins TRBV13 to TRBJ2-4; 7 positions match TRBD1. Germline V gene sequence: CDR1 PRHDT, CDR2 FYEKMQ (reference sequence). The CDR3 is made up of 16 amino acids. J lost 2 bases, V lost 0 bases, and 4 bases had no gene match. The CDR3 is CASSLGTGMSKNIQYF. CDR3 in DNA: TGTGCCAGCAGCTTAGGGACAGGGATGTCCAAAAACATTCAGTACTTC.

The V call is TRBV25-1, the J call TRBJ2-7, with 8 positions matching TRBD1. Germline loops: CDR1 MGHDK, CDR2 SYGVNS. V gave up 3 bases and J gave up 6 bases; unmatched junction bases: 4. The CDR3 has 13 amino acids. The CDR3 is CASSDLDRGEQYF. The CDR3 DNA sequence: TGTGCCAGCAGTGATCTCGACAGGGGCGAGCAGTACTTC.

This chain links TRBV28 with TRBJ2-2, with D perhaps TRBD1 (5 bases). Trimming removed 6 bases from V and 6 bases from J, with 17 bases in between. The CDR3 is 15 amino acids. Per the germline V gene, CDR1 is MDHEN and CDR2 is SYDVKM. CDR3 nucleotide sequence: TGTGCCAGCAGGCGACAGATGCCGGCTCCCGGGGAGCTGTTTTTT. Translated, it gives CASRRQMPAPGELFF.

The chain couples TRBV7-3 to TRBJ2-3, with D possibly TRBD2 on 6 matching bases. CDR1 SGHTA and CDR2 FQGTGA come from the germline V gene. The germline V and J ends were trimmed by 1 base and 2 bases, with 10 bases remaining between them. This CDR3 region has 15 residues. CDR3 in DNA: TGTGCCAGCAGCTTAAGCGGACTAAACACAGATACGCAGTATTTT. Encoded protein: CASSLSGLNTDTQYF.

J is TRBJ2-1 and V is TRBV5-1, with 11 nucleotides matching TRBD1. The junction had 3 bases not matched to a gene; V was cut back by 1 base and J by 6 bases. The germline gives CDR1 SGHRS, CDR2 YFSETQ. This CDR3 spans 15 amino acids. CDR3 sequence: CASSLWDRGVNEQFF. DNA for the CDR3: TGCGCCAGCAGCTTGTGGGACAGGGGGGTCAATGAGCAGTTCTTC.

V is TRBV4-1 and J is TRBJ1-2, with 9 bases fitting TRBD1. The trim removed 3 bases at V and 7 bases at J, leaving 6 bases unmatched. In germline, CDR1 is MGHRA, CDR2 YSYEKL. The CDR3 runs 14 residues. CDR3 sequence reads: CASSHRTGAGGYTF. In DNA form, the CDR3 reads TGCGCCAGCAGCCATCGGACAGGGGCCGGTGGCTACACCTTC.

The chain joins TRBV9 to TRBJ1-2; tentative D call: TRBD1 (5 bases). V shed 0 bases and J shed 6 bases, with 12 bases lying between them. The length of the CDR3 is 14 residues. Germline lookup yields CDR1 SGDLS and CDR2 YYNGEE. The CDR3 DNA follows: TGTGCCAGCAGCGTAGAACAGGTCCTAGATGGCTACACCTTC. Translated, it gives CASSVEQVLDGYTF.

This clone was picked up a small number of times. This rearrangement joins TRBV7-3 to TRBJ1-1, with a possible D match to TRBD1 (6 bases). Per the germline V gene, CDR1 is SGHTA and CDR2 is FQGTGA. Trimming took 4 bases from V and 1 from J, leaving 16 bases between them. The CDR3 extends over 16 amino acids. The CDR3 DNA reads as TGTGCCAGCAGCTCACAGGGAGGGCGTTGGAACACTGAAGCTTTCTTT. Translated, it gives CASSSQGGRWNTEAFF.

The chain joins TRBV19 to TRBJ2-2; D gene ambiguous. The CDR3 runs to 13 residues. Per the germline V gene, CDR1 is LNHDA and CDR2 is SQIVND (reference sequence). The V end was cut by 1 base, the J end by 6 bases, with 6 bases between. The CDR3 DNA reads as TGTGCCAGTAGTATAGGCCTTGCCGGGGAGCTGTTTTTT. The encoded protein is CASSIGLAGELFF.

The V gene is TRBV25-1, the J gene TRBJ1-1, with a tentative D call TRBD1 (6 bases). V gave up 4 bases and J gave up 5 bases, with 17 bases separating them. CDR3 length: 15 amino acids. Germline loops: CDR1 MGHDK, CDR2 SYGVNS. DNA for the CDR3: TGTGCCAGCAGTGTGCAACAGGGCCCGAGGACTGAAGCTTTCTTT. It translates to CASSVQQGPRTEAFF.

This clone was seen a few times. The chain uses TRBV19 and TRBJ2-5, with D unclear. Trimming stripped 0 bases from V and 5 bases from J, with 1 base between. The CDR3 runs 11 residues. Germline lookup yields CDR1 LNHDA and CDR2 SQIVND (reference sequence). CDR3 bases: TGTGCCAGTAGTATAGAGGAGACCCAGTACTTC. Residues: CASSIEETQYF.

The rearrangement uses TRBV28 and TRBJ2-2; TRBD2 is a possible D gene (5 bases). This CDR3 has 16 residues. Germline CDR1 reads MDHEN; CDR2 reads SYDVKM. V was trimmed by 3 bases and J by 1 base, leaving 12 bases between them. CDR3 sequence reads: CASSLNGVMNTGELFF. The CDR3 nucleotides are TGTGCCAGCAGTTTGAACGGGGTAATGAACACCGGGGAGCTGTTTTTT.

The chain carries TRBV27 and TRBJ2-3; 11 nucleotides line up with TRBD2. Germline V lookup: CDR1 MNHEY, CDR2 SMNVEV (reference sequence). This CDR3 spans 16 amino acids. V was clipped by 6 bases and J by 2 bases; unmatched bases: 7. The CDR3, as DNA: TGTGCCAGCAGCTTTCTAGCGGGGGGCCCCACAGATACGCAGTATTTT. It is translated as CASSFLAGGPTDTQYF.

V gene TRBV23-1 combines with J gene TRBJ2-5, with D unclear. TRBV23-1 is an open reading frame whose function is uncertain. This CDR3 contains 13 residues. The germline V and J ends were trimmed by 2 bases and 2 bases, with 6 bases remaining between them. CDR3 loop: CASSQRGQETQYF. CDR3 coding DNA: TGCGCCAGCAGTCAACGCGGACAAGAGACCCAGTACTTC.

This clone was recorded a few times. The rearrangement links TRBV9 to TRBJ1-5; the D is unclear. CDR1 is SGDLS, CDR2 YYNGEE, per germline. CDR3 length: 15 residues. Trimming shortened V by 4 bases and J by 0 bases, and 11 bases separated the two germline ends. In DNA form, the CDR3 reads TGTGCCAGCAGCCCCTCGGTGGGTAGCAATCAGCCCCAGCATTTT. Protein: CASSPSVGSNQPQHF. The entire variable domain, with the rest obtained from reference TRBV9 and TRBJ1-5, is as follows: DSGVTQTPKHLITATGQRVTLRCSPRSGDLSVYWYQQSLDQGLQFLIQYYNGEERAKGNILERFSAQQFPDLHSELNLSSLELGDSALYFCASSPSVGSNQPQHFGDGTRLSIL.

The chain combines TRBV25-1 with TRBJ2-3; no reliable D call. Germline V gives CDR1 MGHDK, CDR2 SYGVNS. Trimming removed 0 bases from V and 2 bases from J, with 6 bases in between. The CDR3 sequence is 14 residues long. The CDR3 reads CASSEYSLTDTQYF. The CDR3 DNA is TGTGCCAGCAGTGAATACAGTCTCACAGATACGCAGTATTTT. Variable domain in full (rest from reference TRBV25-1 and TRBJ2-3): EADIYQTPRYLVIGTGKKITLECSQTMGHDKMYWYQQDPGMELHLIHYSYGVNSTEKGDLSSESTVSRIRTEHFPLTLESARPSHTSQYLCASSEYSLTDTQYFGPGTRLTVL.

The rearrangement uses TRBV27 and TRBJ2-6, with D perhaps TRBD1 (5 bases). Germline V gene lookup returns CDR1 MNHEY and CDR2 SMNVEV (reference sequence). Trimming stripped 2 bases from V and 4 bases from J, with 15 bases between. The CDR3 contains 17 residues. The CDR3 protein is CASSLRATGAGANVLTF. The CDR3 DNA follows: TGTGCCAGCAGTTTAAGGGCCACAGGTGCCGGGGCCAACGTCCTGACTTTC.

This chain uses TRBV28 with TRBJ2-3; TRBD1 is a possible D gene (5 bases). Germline loops: CDR1 MDHEN, CDR2 SYDVKM. V was trimmed by 3 bases and J by 4 bases, leaving 11 bases between them. CDR3 size: 14 residues. CDR3 residues: CASSFNRRSDTQYF. The CDR3 bases are TGTGCCAGCAGTTTTAACAGGCGATCAGATACGCAGTATTTT.

This sequence joins TRBV9 and TRBJ2-3; tentative D call: TRBD2 (6 bases). V lost 2 bases and J lost 4, with 14 bases in between. The CDR3 is made up of 15 amino acids. The germline V gene encodes CDR1 SGDLS and CDR2 YYNGEE. The CDR3 protein is CASSVFVGGSDTQYF. The CDR3 coding sequence is TGTGCCAGCAGCGTCTTCGTCGGGGGATCAGATACGCAGTATTTT. Based on the CDR3 plus reference TRBV9 and TRBJ2-3, the full variable domain is DSGVTQTPKHLITATGQRVTLRCSPRSGDLSVYWYQQSLDQGLQFLIQYYNGEERAKGNILERFSAQQFPDLHSELNLSSLELGDSALYFCASSVFVGGSDTQYFGPGTRLTVL.

The sample holds a few counts of this clone. The rearrangement links TRBV9 to TRBJ1-4; D ambiguous. Germline V gene lookup returns CDR1 SGDLS and CDR2 YYNGEE. The germline V and J ends were trimmed by 2 bases and 7 bases, with 15 bases remaining between them. The CDR3 extends over 15 amino acids. The CDR3 here is CASSVLGRVAEKLFF. In DNA form, the CDR3 reads TGTGCCAGCAGCGTCCTGGGGAGGGTCGCTGAAAAACTGTTTTTT.

CDR3 coding DNA: TGTGCCACCAGCGCGAGGGTACTAGCGAACACCGGGGAGCTGTTTTTT. It encodes CATSARVLANTGELFF. The chain couples TRBV15 to TRBJ2-2; a weak D match, TRBD2 (5 bases). Germline V gene data show CDR1 as LNHNV and CDR2 as YYDKDF (reference sequence). The ends were cut back, 5 bases at V and 0 bases at J, with 13 bases in the middle. CDR3 length: 16 residues.